These 29 T cell receptor beta chains originate from one sample sequenced in a study of blood T cell repertoires in COVID-19 (dated by TCRdb to 2020 to 2021). Libraries were prepared through the immunoSEQ multiplex PCR assay. TCRdb's version of the immuneACCESS table is confined to in-frame rearrangements and falls short of the full clone set. An unresolved V gene accounts for under half of the shortfall where checked; the remainder is of unknown origin. The sample yields approximately 240,000 clones; under 85% were counted once. Together, the top ten hold around 4.1% of the sample. Sequencing used peripheral blood. The receptors here all came from a woman aged 40 to 50 with active or convalescent COVID-19.

The chain is built from TRBV28 and TRBJ2-7; 7 nucleotides line up with TRBD1. Germline CDR1 and CDR2: MDHEN and SYDVKM. The CDR3 spans 14 residues. The V and J ends lost 2 bases and 5 bases, in that order; junction bases with no gene match: 6. Here the CDR3 reads CASSLAGTADEQYF. In DNA, the CDR3 is TGTGCCAGCAGTTTAGCCGGGACAGCGGACGAGCAGTACTTC.

The rearrangement uses TRBV7-8 and TRBJ2-2; unclear D gene. V dropped 3 bases and J dropped 6 bases, with 11 bases sitting between them. CDR1 is SGHVS, CDR2 FQNEAQ, per germline. This CDR3 is 14 amino acids long. CDR3 sequence: CASSFDTKAGELFF. Written as DNA, the CDR3 is TGTGCCAGCAGCTTCGACACAAAAGCCGGGGAGCTGTTTTTT.

Only one count was recorded for this clone. The rearrangement joins TRBV30 to TRBJ1-1, with unresolved D. This CDR3 has 13 residues. Germline loops: CDR1 GTSNPN, CDR2 SVGIG (reference sequence). Trimming took off 1 base at V and 5 bases at J, with 11 bases between the two ends. Here the CDR3 reads CAWSGPHRTEAFF. The CDR3 region has the DNA TGTGCCTGGAGTGGCCCCCACCGGACTGAAGCTTTCTTT.

The rearrangement links TRBV27 to TRBJ2-1, with 10 bases aligning to TRBD2. J gave up 9 bases and V 5 bases, and 7 bases lay outside the gene matches. Germline V gene sequence: CDR1 MNHEY, CDR2 SMNVEV (reference sequence). The CDR3 is made up of 14 amino acids. The CDR3 spells CASSLQRGGGEQFF. The CDR3 DNA reads as TGTGCCAGCAGTCTGCAGCGGGGGGGCGGTGAGCAGTTCTTC.

V usage is TRBV5-5 and J usage is TRBJ1-3; no definite D call. In germline, CDR1 is SGHKS, CDR2 YYEKEE (reference sequence). Trimming shortened V by 4 bases and J by 1 base, and 21 bases separated the two germline ends. The CDR3 is 18 residues long. The CDR3 sequence: CASSLLGSYFLSGNTIYF. The CDR3, as DNA: TGTGCCAGCAGCCTGCTCGGGTCATATTTTTTATCTGGAAACACCATATATTTT.

This chain joins TRBV28 and TRBJ1-1; tentative D call: TRBD1 (5 bases). This CDR3 has 17 residues. Trimming shortened V by 5 bases and J by 0 bases, and 19 bases separated the two germline ends. Germline V gene sequence: CDR1 MDHEN, CDR2 SYDVKM. CDR3 in amino acids: CASSTPPGTFLNTEAFF. For the CDR3, the DNA is TGTGCCAGCAGTACCCCCCCCGGGACTTTCCTGAACACTGAAGCTTTCTTT.

The V call is TRBV7-9, the J call TRBJ2-7, with 8 bases identical to TRBD1. V was pared by 5 bases and J by 12 bases, with 6 bases of the junction left unmatched. CDR1 SEHNR and CDR2 FQNEAQ come from the germline V gene (reference sequence). The CDR3 has 11 amino acids. CDR3 in amino acids: CASSGGQGLYF. CDR3 DNA: TGTGCCAGCAGCGGAGGACAGGGTCTGTACTTC. The full variable domain, completed using reference TRBV7-9 and TRBJ2-7, is DTGVSQNPRHKITKRGQNVTFRCDPISEHNRLYWYRQTLGQGPEFLTYFQNEAQLEKSRLLSDRFSAERPKGSFSTLEIQRTEQGDSAMYLCASSGGQGLYFGPGTRLTVT.

The V gene is TRBV30, the J gene TRBJ1-2, with unresolved D. The germline gives CDR1 GTSNPN, CDR2 SVGIG (reference sequence). The CDR3 covers 13 residues. V shed 4 bases and J shed 2 bases, with 11 bases lying between them. CDR3 protein: CAWMVLANYGYTF. CDR3 bases: TGTGCCTGGATGGTTCTGGCAAACTATGGCTACACCTTC.

This rearrangement joins TRBV9 to TRBJ1-4, with D possibly being TRBD1 (5 bases). This CDR3 is 15 amino acids long. V was cut by 3 bases and J by 3 bases, with 12 bases left in between. Germline V lookup: CDR1 SGDLS, CDR2 YYNGEE. The CDR3 sequence is CASSEAGSANEKLFF. Written as DNA, the CDR3 is TGTGCCAGCAGCGAAGCAGGGTCGGCTAATGAAAAACTGTTTTTT.

The chain has TRBV28 and TRBJ2-3, with 8 bases fitting TRBD1. This CDR3 spans 15 amino acids. Germline CDR1 and CDR2: MDHEN and SYDVKM. V lost 6 bases to trimming and J lost 2 bases; unmatched junction nucleotides: 7. This CDR3 reads CASSPGQEATDTQYF. The CDR3 DNA sequence: TGTGCCAGCAGCCCGGGACAGGAAGCCACAGATACGCAGTATTTT.

The V gene is TRBV28, the J gene TRBJ2-7; 7 bases match TRBD2. Losses at the gene ends were 3 bases for V and 3 bases for J; bases not matched to a gene: 2. This CDR3 spans 13 amino acids. Per germline, CDR1 MDHEN and CDR2 SYDVKM. CDR3 in amino acids: CASSFPSGYEQYF. CDR3 nucleotides: TGTGCCAGCAGTTTCCCTAGCGGCTACGAGCAGTACTTC. The full variable domain, rest sourced from reference TRBV28 and TRBJ2-7, is DVKVTQSSRYLVKRTGEKVFLECVQDMDHENMFWYRQDPGLGLRLIYFSYDVKMKEKGDIPEGYSVSREKKERFSLILESASTNQTSMYLCASSFPSGYEQYFGPGTRLTVT.

The gene calls are TRBV27 and TRBJ2-1; 9 bases are a match to TRBD2. V lost 3 bases to trimming and J lost 15 bases; unmatched junction nucleotides: 3. Germline V gene sequence: CDR1 MNHEY, CDR2 SMNVEV (reference sequence). The CDR3 is 11 amino acids. In DNA form, the CDR3 reads TGTGCCAGCAGTTTTGGGACTAGCCTGTTCTTC. It translates to CASSFGTSLFF.

The rearrangement uses TRBV7-9 and TRBJ2-5, with 10 bases fitting TRBD2. This CDR3 is built from 17 residues. CDR1 and CDR2 (germline): SEHNR, FQNEAQ (reference sequence). V lost 6 bases and J lost 0; bases outside the gene matches: 10. This chain's CDR3 is CASSPSGGNTYQETQYF. The CDR3 nucleotides are TGTGCCAGCAGTCCTAGCGGGGGTAACACGTACCAAGAGACCCAGTACTTC.

This clone was counted a few times. The V gene is TRBV6-4, the J gene TRBJ1-5; D is undetermined. CDR1 and CDR2 (germline): MRHNA, SNTAGT. The CDR3 runs to 13 residues. V was trimmed by 2 bases and J by 4 bases, leaving 6 bases between them. CDR3 nucleotide sequence: TGTGCCAGCAGTGACGACGGGAATCAGCCCCAGCATTTT. Translation gives CASSDDGNQPQHF.

The chain is built from TRBV4-2 and TRBJ2-5; possibly TRBD2 for D (7 bases). Germline CDR1 LGHNA, CDR2 YNFKEQ. The V end lost 5 bases, the J end lost 1 base, and 14 bases lay between the germline ends. This CDR3 region has 15 residues. CDR3 sequence reads: CASSAERGGQETQYF. CDR3 bases: TGTGCCAGCAGCGCCGAGAGGGGGGGCCAAGAGACCCAGTACTTC.

The chain employs TRBV4-1 and TRBJ1-3; D may be TRBD1 (6 bases). V dropped 4 bases and J dropped 2 bases, with 15 bases sitting between them. This CDR3 spans 16 amino acids. The germline V gene encodes CDR1 MGHRA and CDR2 YSYEKL. The CDR3 here is CASSRPQGETGNTIYF. The CDR3 nucleotides read TGCGCCAGCAGCCGTCCACAGGGAGAAACTGGAAACACCATATATTTT.

The chain is built from TRBV7-8 and TRBJ1-5; D is perhaps TRBD1 (6 bases). The CDR3 length is 15 residues. Germline V gene lookup returns CDR1 SGHVS and CDR2 FQNEAQ. Trimming stripped 4 bases from V and 3 bases from J, with 13 bases between. CDR3 in DNA: TGTGCCAGCAGCTCCCGGACAGCACCCAATCAGCCCCAGCATTTT. Translation gives CASSSRTAPNQPQHF.

The V gene is TRBV30, the J gene TRBJ1-1; D is uncertain. This CDR3 contains 12 residues. CDR1 and CDR2 from the germline V gene are GTSNPN and SVGIG (reference sequence). V was pared by 2 bases and J by 3 bases, with 7 bases between. In DNA form, the CDR3 reads TGTGCCTGGAGTTCCCACTACACTGAAGCTTTCTTT. Translated, it gives CAWSSHYTEAFF.

This chain uses TRBV7-8 with TRBJ1-2; no clear D. Trimming stripped 1 base from V and 8 bases from J, with 17 bases between. From germline, CDR1 is SGHVS and CDR2 FQNEAQ. The CDR3 has 15 residues. The DNA for the CDR3 is TGTGCCAGCAGCTTAGACGAGACACGGGGAGGAGGCTACACCTTC. Translated: CASSLDETRGGGYTF.

The CDR3 coding sequence is TGTGCCAGCAGCTCTAGAACCGGGACAGGGGATGAAAAACTGTTTTTT. This translates into CASSSRTGTGDEKLFF. The chain recombines TRBV28 with TRBJ1-4, with 10 bases that match TRBD1. Germline CDR1 reads MDHEN; CDR2 reads SYDVKM. Trimming removed 6 bases from V and 6 bases from J; junction bases left unmatched: 10. This CDR3 has 16 amino acids.

This clone was seen only once. The chain couples TRBV9 to TRBJ1-2, with 12 bases that match TRBD1. Germline V gives CDR1 SGDLS, CDR2 YYNGEE. J lost 3 bases, V lost 2 bases, and 5 bases had no gene match. This CDR3 has 16 amino acids. The CDR3 bases are TGTGCCAGCAGCGTGTCCGGGACAGGGGGCTACTATGGCTACACCTTC. It is translated as CASSVSGTGGYYGYTF.

This sequence joins TRBV11-2 and TRBJ2-3; unclear D gene. Looked up from germline, CDR1 is SGHAT and CDR2 is FQNNGV. The CDR3 consists of 12 residues. V dropped 5 bases and J dropped 3 bases, with 6 bases sitting between them. DNA for the CDR3: TGTGCCAGCAGCCCCACTACAGATACGCAGTATTTT. Its protein product is CASSPTTDTQYF. Using reference TRBV11-2 and TRBJ2-3 for the parts outside the CDR3, the full variable domain is EAGVAQSPRYKIIEKRQSVAFWCNPISGHATLYWYQQILGQGPKLLIQFQNNGVVDDSQLPKDRFSAERLKGVDSTLKIQPAKLEDSAVYLCASSPTTDTQYFGPGTRLTVL.

This chain links TRBV5-1 with TRBJ1-4, with D perhaps TRBD1 (5 bases). The CDR3 has 15 amino acids. Germline CDR1 is SGHRS and CDR2 is YFSETQ. The germline V and J ends were trimmed by 0 bases and 8 bases, with 14 bases remaining between them. CDR3 region: CASSLANAGGEKLFF. CDR3 bases: TGCGCCAGCAGCTTGGCCAACGCCGGGGGGGAAAAACTGTTTTTT.

V gene TRBV3-1 (or the pseudogene TRBV3-2) combines with J gene TRBJ2-1; D possibly corresponds to TRBD1 (5 bases). The length of the CDR3 is 14 residues. Looked up from germline, CDR1 is LGHDT and CDR2 is YNNKEL (reference sequence). V lost 2 bases and J lost 6, with 11 bases in between. CDR3 amino acids: CASSQQERGNEQFF. The CDR3 coding sequence is TGTGCCAGCAGCCAACAGGAAAGGGGCAATGAGCAGTTCTTC.

The chain couples TRBV5-6 to TRBJ1-1; 8 bases fit TRBD1. The CDR3 covers 15 residues. V was clipped by 0 bases and J by 5 bases; unmatched bases: 6. Germline assignment: CDR1 SGHDT and CDR2 YYEEEE. In DNA, the CDR3 is TGTGCCAGCAGCTTGGAAGGACAGGGAAGAACTGAAGCTTTCTTT. Its protein product is CASSLEGQGRTEAFF.

Only a few counts were recorded for this clone. The genes are TRBV5-1 and TRBJ1-3; D is perhaps TRBD1 (6 bases). The CDR3 has 18 residues. The V end was cut by 4 bases, the J end by 0 bases, with 20 bases between. Germline CDR1 is SGHRS and CDR2 is YFSETQ. CDR3 residues: CASSLQGPSLFSGNTIYF. In DNA, the CDR3 is TGCGCCAGCAGCCTTCAGGGGCCTTCCCTCTTCTCTGGAAACACCATATATTTT.

This clone was picked up a small number of times. CDR3 nucleotides: TGTGCCAGCAGTTTGCAAACGGCGGGGGGCCCCAATGAGCAGTTCTTC. It specifies CASSLQTAGGPNEQFF. This chain connects TRBV27 to TRBJ2-1; TRBD2 matches at 8 bases. Germline V gives CDR1 MNHEY, CDR2 SMNVEV (reference sequence). This CDR3 comprises 16 residues. The trim removed 3 bases at V and 6 bases at J, leaving 10 bases unmatched.

The V gene is TRBV9, the J gene TRBJ2-3; maybe TRBD2 (7 bases). CDR3 size: 13 residues. V lost 0 bases and J 12 bases, leaving 14 bases between the germline ends. CDR1 and CDR2 (germline): SGDLS, YYNGEE. The chain's CDR3 is CASSVVVGGDQYF. Here the CDR3 DNA reads TGTGCCAGCAGCGTAGTCGTAGGGGGGGACCAGTATTTT.

The V gene is TRBV4-1, the J gene TRBJ2-3; D not resolved. Trimming took off 4 bases at V and 6 bases at J, with 11 bases between the two ends. CDR1 is MGHRA, CDR2 YSYEKL, per germline. This CDR3 is built from 13 residues. The CDR3 DNA reads TGCGCCAGCAGCCGAGCCCTTCCGGATACGCAGTATTTT. Translated: CASSRALPDTQYF.